This passage covers 23 T cell receptor beta chains from one sample sequenced in a study of long-term antiretroviral therapy in people with HIV. Runs used v3.0 of the immunoSEQ assay and were done at survey level. Sequenced by immunoSEQ multiplex PCR; TCRdb stores in-frame clones only, minus some. The profile shows 30,000 to 40,000 clones, 79% of them singletons. The specimen was unsorted PBMCs, collected 1.9 years after starting antiretroviral therapy. Receptors originate from a man younger than 35 with HIV.

The J gene is TRBJ1-1, the V gene TRBV5-4; unclear D gene. Germline-derived CDR1 and CDR2 are SGHNT and YYREEE (reference sequence). The V and J ends lost 1 base and 1 base respectively, with 8 bases between them. This CDR3 spans 14 amino acids. The CDR3 spells CASSLKGKNTEAFF. The DNA of the CDR3 is TGTGCCAGCAGCTTGAAGGGAAAGAACACTGAAGCTTTCTTT.

This clone came up a few times. The V gene is TRBV4-1, the J gene TRBJ1-6, with a weak D call TRBD1 (6 bases). The CDR3 is made up of 15 amino acids. The germline CDR1 and CDR2 sequences are MGHRA and YSYEKL. V was trimmed by 3 bases and J by 9 bases, leaving 15 bases between them. The CDR3: CASSQVDGGASPLHF. The CDR3 nucleotides read TGCGCCAGCAGCCAGGTTGATGGGGGCGCTTCACCCCTCCACTTT.

The V gene is TRBV14, the J gene TRBJ2-5; unclear D gene. V lost 0 bases, J lost 7 bases, and 12 bases lay in between. The CDR3 runs to 14 residues. Germline V gene sequence: CDR1 SGHDN, CDR2 FVKESK. The chain's CDR3 is CASSQDWLGGTQYF. The CDR3 region has the DNA TGTGCCAGCAGCCAAGACTGGCTCGGTGGGACCCAGTACTTC.

J is TRBJ1-2 and V is TRBV6-5; TRBD1 aligns across 7 bases. V lost 0 bases, J lost 2 bases, and 3 bases stayed unmatched. Germline values: CDR1 MNHEY, CDR2 SVGAGI. The CDR3 is 15 amino acids. The CDR3 spells CASSYSTGRNYGYTF. The CDR3 nucleotides are TGTGCCAGCAGTTACTCGACAGGGAGAAACTATGGCTACACCTTC.

The chain has TRBV19 and TRBJ2-2; the D gene could be TRBD1 or TRBD2 (6 bases each). The CDR3 runs 16 residues. V shed 5 bases and J shed 3 bases, with 16 bases lying between them. Germline CDR1 is LNHDA and CDR2 is SQIVND (reference sequence). This chain's CDR3 is CASSPAGQIHTGELFF. The CDR3 region has the DNA TGTGCCAGTAGTCCCGCGGGACAAATACACACCGGGGAGCTGTTTTTT.

The chain recombines TRBV5-6 with TRBJ2-2; TRBD1 matches 7 bases. This CDR3 has 17 amino acids. The germline CDR1 and CDR2 sequences are SGHDT and YYEEEE. With 4 bases clipped from V and 1 base from J, the junction kept 10 bases outside the gene matches. The CDR3 loop is CASSLTGFLKNTGELFF. In DNA form, the CDR3 reads TGTGCCAGCAGCCTGACAGGGTTTCTAAAGAACACCGGGGAGCTGTTTTTT. The variable domain in full, with the rest retrieved from reference TRBV5-6 and TRBJ2-2, is DAGVTQSPTHLIKTRGQQVTLRCSPKSGHDTVSWYQQALGQGPQFIFQYYEEEERQRGNFPDRFSGHQFPNYSSELNVNALLLGDSALYLCASSLTGFLKNTGELFFGEGSRLTVL.

The chain joins TRBV19 to TRBJ1-6; D uncertain. This CDR3 spans 17 amino acids. Trimming removed 2 bases at V and 8 bases at J, with 19 bases between. CDR1 LNHDA and CDR2 SQIVND come from the germline V gene (reference sequence). CDR3 sequence (DNA): TGTGCCAGTAGTATATTGGTTAGGGAGGCAACGGATTCACCCCTCCACTTT. Amino acids: CASSILVREATDSPLHF.

The rearrangement joins TRBV19 to TRBJ1-6; D might be TRBD1 (5 bases). The V end was cut by 6 bases, the J end by 8 bases, with 17 bases between. Germline CDR1 LNHDA, CDR2 SQIVND (reference sequence). The CDR3 runs to 15 residues. The CDR3 protein is CASRASGTSDSPLHF. The CDR3 DNA sequence: TGTGCCAGTAGGGCATCAGGGACTTCTGATTCACCCCTCCACTTT.

The chain links TRBV4-2 to TRBJ2-3; a possible D gene is TRBD2 (7 bases). This CDR3 is 17 amino acids long. Germline CDR1 LGHNA, CDR2 YNFKEQ. V lost 1 base, J lost 2 bases, and 16 bases lay in between. This CDR3 reads CASSQVGAGAHTDTQYF. CDR3 DNA: TGTGCCAGCAGCCAAGTCGGTGCGGGGGCCCACACAGATACGCAGTATTTT.

This clone was observed a handful of times. This chain connects TRBV5-1 to TRBJ2-5, with 13 positions matching TRBD2. Germline loops: CDR1 SGHRS, CDR2 YFSETQ. V dropped 7 bases and J dropped 4; count of bases not matched to a gene: 7. The CDR3 sequence is 15 residues long. CDR3 DNA: TGCGCCAGCGCGTCCGGGACTAGCGGGGTAGAGACCCAGTACTTC. Residues: CASASGTSGVETQYF. The full variable domain, completed using reference TRBV5-1 and TRBJ2-5, is KAGVTQTPRYLIKTRGQQVTLSCSPISGHRSVSWYQQTPGQGLQFLFEYFSETQRNKGNFPGRFSGRQFSNSRSEMNVSTLELGDSALYLCASASGTSGVETQYFGPGTRLLVL.

The chain joins TRBV27 to TRBJ1-4; D may be TRBD1 (6 bases). CDR3 length: 15 amino acids. Per germline, CDR1 MNHEY and CDR2 SMNVEV (reference sequence). The germline V and J ends were trimmed by 5 bases and 5 bases, with 15 bases remaining between them. The CDR3 coding sequence is TGTGCCAGCAGTCCACCACAGGGAAGAAATGAAAAACTGTTTTTT. This translates into CASSPPQGRNEKLFF.

The gene calls are TRBV6-6 and TRBJ1-1; D uncertain. The CDR3 runs 15 residues. The V end was cut by 0 bases, the J end by 6 bases, with 14 bases between. Germline assignment: CDR1 MNHNY and CDR2 SVGAGI (reference sequence). The DNA of the CDR3 is TGTGCCAGCAGTTACTCTTTCAGCCCTTTGGCTGAAGCTTTCTTT. It is translated as CASSYSFSPLAEAFF.

This clone was counted between two and nine times. The chain links TRBV2 to TRBJ1-1; 7 nucleotides align to TRBD1. Germline CDR1 SNHLY, CDR2 FYNNEI. This CDR3 spans 13 amino acids. After removal of 4 bases from V and 3 bases from J, the junction contained 2 bases not matched to a gene. The CDR3 here is CASSGQGYTEAFF. The CDR3 bases are TGTGCCAGCAGTGGACAGGGCTACACTGAAGCTTTCTTT.

The J gene is TRBJ2-7, the V gene TRBV4-1; perhaps TRBD2 as D (7 bases). There are 16 residues in the CDR3. Germline-derived CDR1 and CDR2 are MGHRA and YSYEKL. Trimming pared 4 bases from V and 5 bases from J, leaving 21 bases between. The CDR3: CASSPGGTGRWDEQYF. DNA for the CDR3: TGCGCCAGCAGCCCGGGGGGTACAGGGCGGTGGGACGAGCAGTACTTC.

This chain uses TRBV30 with TRBJ2-2; 10 bases align to TRBD1. Trimming took 4 bases from V and 6 from J; bases not matched to a gene: 5. Germline CDR1 is GTSNPN and CDR2 is SVGIG (reference sequence). This CDR3 contains 14 residues. CDR3 sequence (DNA): TGTGCCTGGAAGACAGGGGGCGAAGCCGGGGAGCTGTTTTTT. This gives the protein CAWKTGGEAGELFF. Based on the CDR3 plus reference TRBV30 and TRBJ2-2, the full variable domain is SQTIHQWPATLVQPVGSPLSLECTVEGTSNPNLYWYRQAAGRGLQLLFYSVGIGQISSEVPQNLSASRPQDRQFILSSKKLLLSDSGFYLCAWKTGGEAGELFFGEGSRLTVL.

V and J are TRBV6-6 and TRBJ2-2; D not certain. Germline lookup yields CDR1 MNHNY and CDR2 SVGAGI (reference sequence). The CDR3 runs to 13 residues. The ends were cut back, 2 bases at V and 7 bases at J, with 8 bases in the middle. CDR3 sequence: CASSYGFVGELFF. Written as DNA, the CDR3 is TGTGCCAGCAGTTACGGTTTCGTCGGGGAGCTGTTTTTT.

The chain uses TRBV4-1 and TRBJ2-3; a possible D gene is TRBD2 (5 bases). The ends were cut back, 0 bases at V and 4 bases at J, with 8 bases in the middle. Per the germline V gene, CDR1 is MGHRA and CDR2 is YSYEKL. This CDR3 is built from 14 residues. CDR3 coding DNA: TGCGCCAGCAGCCAAGAGAGGGCCGCAGATACGCAGTATTTT. Its protein product is CASSQERAADTQYF.

In this sample, this clone turned up a few times. The chain couples TRBV4-1 to TRBJ1-5, with TRBD1 as a possible D gene (5 bases). The CDR3 spans 16 residues. CDR1 is MGHRA and CDR2 is YSYEKL in the germline V gene. V was trimmed by 1 base and J by 9 bases, leaving 19 bases between them. The CDR3 DNA is TGCGCCAGCAGCCAAGTGACGGCAGGGTCCCTATGGCCCCAGCATTTT. This translates into CASSQVTAGSLWPQHF.

This clone was counted between two and nine times. This sequence joins TRBV14 and TRBJ2-5, with a tentative D call TRBD2 (6 bases). Trimming pared 1 base from V and 5 bases from J, leaving 11 bases between. CDR3 length: 14 residues. CDR1 SGHDN and CDR2 FVKESK come from the germline V gene. The CDR3 sequence: CASSQAAGRETQYF. The CDR3 coding sequence is TGTGCCAGCAGCCAAGCGGCAGGGAGGGAGACCCAGTACTTC.

The J gene is TRBJ2-3, the V gene TRBV25-1; tentative D call: TRBD1 (6 bases). Per the germline V gene, CDR1 is MGHDK and CDR2 is SYGVNS. The length of the CDR3 is 17 residues. V lost 4 bases to trimming and J lost 1 base, with 18 bases between them. The CDR3 coding sequence is TGTGCCAGCAGTGTCGGACAGCCAAGTCTTCGCACAGATACGCAGTATTTT. Its translation is CASSVGQPSLRTDTQYF.

The DNA for the CDR3 is TGTGCCAGCAGCCCAGGGGGCTCTGGAAACACCATATATTTT. As protein: CASSPGGSGNTIYF. The J gene is TRBJ1-3, the V gene TRBV11-3; 7 bases map to TRBD1. The CDR3 is 14 residues long. Germline values: CDR1 SGHNT, CDR2 YENEEA. Germline trimming cut 5 bases from V and 0 bases from J; bases unmatched to any gene: 1.

This clone was observed a few times. The chain is built from TRBV27 and TRBJ1-6; no clear D gene. The CDR3 sequence is 13 residues long. V was shortened by 5 bases and J by 13 bases, with 15 bases between the two germline ends. Germline V gene sequence: CDR1 MNHEY, CDR2 SMNVEV (reference sequence). Written as DNA, the CDR3 is TGTGCCAGCAGTCCCGGGCCCGCGGCTCCCCTCCACTTT. Amino acid sequence: CASSPGPAAPLHF.

The rearrangement uses TRBV7-9 and TRBJ2-5; D possibly corresponds to TRBD2 (6 bases). Between the trimmed V and J ends, which lost 6 bases and 2 bases, there was a span of 16 bases. The CDR3 spans 15 residues. From germline, CDR1 is SEHNR and CDR2 FQNEAQ (reference sequence). CDR3 protein: CASSSGGTSQETQYF. The CDR3 nucleotides are TGTGCCAGCAGTTCCGGCGGGACCTCACAAGAGACCCAGTACTTC.